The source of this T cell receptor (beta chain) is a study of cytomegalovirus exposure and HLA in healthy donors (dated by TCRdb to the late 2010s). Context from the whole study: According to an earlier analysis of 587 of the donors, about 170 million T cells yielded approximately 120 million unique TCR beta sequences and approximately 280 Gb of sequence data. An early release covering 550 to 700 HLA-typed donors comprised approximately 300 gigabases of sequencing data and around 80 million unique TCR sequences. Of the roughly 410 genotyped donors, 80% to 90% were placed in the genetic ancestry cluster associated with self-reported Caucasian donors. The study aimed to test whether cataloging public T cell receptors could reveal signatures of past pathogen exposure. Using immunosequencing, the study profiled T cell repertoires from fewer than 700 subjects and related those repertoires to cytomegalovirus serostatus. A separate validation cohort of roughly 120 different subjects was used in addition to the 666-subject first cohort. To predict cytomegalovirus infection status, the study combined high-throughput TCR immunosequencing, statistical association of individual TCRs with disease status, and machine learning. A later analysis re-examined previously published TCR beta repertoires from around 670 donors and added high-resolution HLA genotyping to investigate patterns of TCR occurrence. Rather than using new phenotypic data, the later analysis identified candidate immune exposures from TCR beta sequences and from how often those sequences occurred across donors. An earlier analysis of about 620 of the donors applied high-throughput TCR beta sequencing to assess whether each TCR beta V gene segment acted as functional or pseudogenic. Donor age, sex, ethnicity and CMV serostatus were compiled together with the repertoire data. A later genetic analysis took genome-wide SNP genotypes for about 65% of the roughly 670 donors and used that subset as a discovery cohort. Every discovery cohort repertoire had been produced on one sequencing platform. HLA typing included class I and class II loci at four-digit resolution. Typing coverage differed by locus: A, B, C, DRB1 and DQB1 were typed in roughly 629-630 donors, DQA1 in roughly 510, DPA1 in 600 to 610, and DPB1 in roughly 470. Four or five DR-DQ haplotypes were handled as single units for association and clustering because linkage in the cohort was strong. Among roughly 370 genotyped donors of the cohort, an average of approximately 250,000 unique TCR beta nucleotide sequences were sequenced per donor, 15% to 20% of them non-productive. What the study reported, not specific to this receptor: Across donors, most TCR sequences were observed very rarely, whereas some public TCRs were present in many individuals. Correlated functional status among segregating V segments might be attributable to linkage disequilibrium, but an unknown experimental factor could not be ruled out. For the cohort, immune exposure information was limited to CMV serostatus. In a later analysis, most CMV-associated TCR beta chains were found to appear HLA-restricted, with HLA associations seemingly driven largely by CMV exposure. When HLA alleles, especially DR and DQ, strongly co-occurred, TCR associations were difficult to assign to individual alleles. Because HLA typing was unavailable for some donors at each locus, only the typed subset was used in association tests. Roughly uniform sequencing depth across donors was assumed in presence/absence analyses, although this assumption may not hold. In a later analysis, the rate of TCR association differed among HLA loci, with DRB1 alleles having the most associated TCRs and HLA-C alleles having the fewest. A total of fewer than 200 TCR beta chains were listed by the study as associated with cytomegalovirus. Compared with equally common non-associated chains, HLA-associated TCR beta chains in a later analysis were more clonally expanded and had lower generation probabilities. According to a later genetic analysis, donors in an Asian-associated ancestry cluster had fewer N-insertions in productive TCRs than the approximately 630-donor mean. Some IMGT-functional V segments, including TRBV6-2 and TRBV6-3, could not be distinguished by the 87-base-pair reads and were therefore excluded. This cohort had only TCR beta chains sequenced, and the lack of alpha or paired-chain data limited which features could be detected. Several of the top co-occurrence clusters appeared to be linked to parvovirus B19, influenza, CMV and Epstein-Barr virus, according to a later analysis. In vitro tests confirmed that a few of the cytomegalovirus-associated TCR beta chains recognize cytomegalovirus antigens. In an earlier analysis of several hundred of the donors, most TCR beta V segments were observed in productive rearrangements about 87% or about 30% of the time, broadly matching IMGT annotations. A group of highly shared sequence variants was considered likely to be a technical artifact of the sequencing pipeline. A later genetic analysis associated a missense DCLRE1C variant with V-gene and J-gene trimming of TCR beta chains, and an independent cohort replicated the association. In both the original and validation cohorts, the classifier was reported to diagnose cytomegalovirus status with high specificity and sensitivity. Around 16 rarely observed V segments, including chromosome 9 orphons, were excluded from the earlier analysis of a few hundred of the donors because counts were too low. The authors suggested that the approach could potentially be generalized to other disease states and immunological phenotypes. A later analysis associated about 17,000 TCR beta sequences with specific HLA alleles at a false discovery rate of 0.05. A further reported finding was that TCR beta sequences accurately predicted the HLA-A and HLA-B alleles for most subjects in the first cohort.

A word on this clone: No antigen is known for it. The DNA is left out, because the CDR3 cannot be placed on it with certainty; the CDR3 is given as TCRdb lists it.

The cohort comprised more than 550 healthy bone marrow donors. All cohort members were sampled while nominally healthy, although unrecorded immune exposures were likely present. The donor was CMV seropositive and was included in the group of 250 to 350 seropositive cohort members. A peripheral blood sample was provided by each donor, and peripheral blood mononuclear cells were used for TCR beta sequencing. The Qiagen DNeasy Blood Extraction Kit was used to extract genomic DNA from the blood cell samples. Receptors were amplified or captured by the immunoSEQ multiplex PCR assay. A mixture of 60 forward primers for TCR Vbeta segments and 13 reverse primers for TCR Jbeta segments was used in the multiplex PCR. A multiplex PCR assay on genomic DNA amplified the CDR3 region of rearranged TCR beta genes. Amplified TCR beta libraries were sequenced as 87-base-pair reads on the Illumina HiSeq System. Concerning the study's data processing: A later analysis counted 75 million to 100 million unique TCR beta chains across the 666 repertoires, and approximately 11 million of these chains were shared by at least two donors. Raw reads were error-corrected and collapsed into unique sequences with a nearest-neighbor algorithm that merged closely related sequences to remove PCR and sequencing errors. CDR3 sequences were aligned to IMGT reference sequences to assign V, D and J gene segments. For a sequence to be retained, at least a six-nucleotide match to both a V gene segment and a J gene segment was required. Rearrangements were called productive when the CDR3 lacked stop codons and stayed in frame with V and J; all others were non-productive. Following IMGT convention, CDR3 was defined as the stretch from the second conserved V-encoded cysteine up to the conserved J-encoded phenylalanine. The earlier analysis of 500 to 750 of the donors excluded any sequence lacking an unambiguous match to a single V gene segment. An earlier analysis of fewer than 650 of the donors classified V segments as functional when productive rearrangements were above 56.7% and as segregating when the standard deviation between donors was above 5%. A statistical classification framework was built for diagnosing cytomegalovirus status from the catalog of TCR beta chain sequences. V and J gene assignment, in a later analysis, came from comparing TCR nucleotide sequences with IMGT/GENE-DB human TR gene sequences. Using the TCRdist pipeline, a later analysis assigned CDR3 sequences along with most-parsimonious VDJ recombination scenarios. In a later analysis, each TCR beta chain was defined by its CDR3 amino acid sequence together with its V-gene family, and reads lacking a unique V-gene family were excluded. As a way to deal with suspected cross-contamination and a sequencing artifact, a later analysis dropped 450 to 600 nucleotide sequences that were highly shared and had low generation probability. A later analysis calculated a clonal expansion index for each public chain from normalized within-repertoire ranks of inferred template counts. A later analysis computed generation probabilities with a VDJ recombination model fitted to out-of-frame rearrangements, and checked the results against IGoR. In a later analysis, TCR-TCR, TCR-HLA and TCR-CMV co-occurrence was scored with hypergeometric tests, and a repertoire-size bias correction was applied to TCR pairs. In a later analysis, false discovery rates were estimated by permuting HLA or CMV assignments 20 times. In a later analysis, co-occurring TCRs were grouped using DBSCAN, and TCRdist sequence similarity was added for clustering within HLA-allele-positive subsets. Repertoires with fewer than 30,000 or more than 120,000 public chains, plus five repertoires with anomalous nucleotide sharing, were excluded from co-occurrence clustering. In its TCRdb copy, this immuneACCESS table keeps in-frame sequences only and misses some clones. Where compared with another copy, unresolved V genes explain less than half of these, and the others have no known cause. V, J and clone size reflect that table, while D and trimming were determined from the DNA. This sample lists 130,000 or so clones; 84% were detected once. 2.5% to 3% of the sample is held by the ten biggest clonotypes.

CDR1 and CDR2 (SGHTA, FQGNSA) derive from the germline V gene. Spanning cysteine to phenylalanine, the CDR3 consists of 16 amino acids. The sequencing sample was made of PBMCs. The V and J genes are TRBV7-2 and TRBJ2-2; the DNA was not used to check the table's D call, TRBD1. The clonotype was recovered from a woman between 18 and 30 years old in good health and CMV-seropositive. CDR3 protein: CASSFGPGGYTGELFF.